Listed below are T cell receptor beta chains from one sample, sequenced in a study of blood T cells in healthy people across ages. TCRdb redid the calling of the 5' RACE reads with MiXCR, one entry per CDR3 protein. The sample carries some 1,800,000 distinct CDR3 sequences, about 39% recorded once. Sequenced material: blood. The receptors originated from a human donor in good health. The CDR3 runs from the conserved cysteine through the conserved F or W. The D gene is left open where the match is weak. Size is omitted from some rows. Given values are once, few, many or a class for expanded clones.

size	V	D	length	J	DNA	CDR3
.	TRBV6-2/TRBV6-3	.	15	TRBJ1-2	TGTGCCGGCAGTCCTCGGGACGGATATAACTATGGCTACACCTTC	CAGSPRDGYNYGYTF
.	TRBV29-1	.	13	TRBJ1-2	TGCAGCGCCCCGACAGACCTTAACTATGGCTACACCTTC	CSAPTDLNYGYTF
.	TRBV18	.	13	TRBJ2-3	TGTGCCAGCTCACCAGACAGCCCTGGATCGCAGTATTTT	CASSPDSPGSQYF
few	TRBV27	TRBD2	14	TRBJ2-1	TGTGCCAGCACGCAGACTAGCTGGGTCAATGAGCAGTTCTTC	CASTQTSWVNEQFF
.	TRBV6-4	.	12	TRBJ2-1	TGTGCCAGCAGTGACTTCAGCGGTGAGCAGTTCTTC	CASSDFSGEQFF
.	TRBV6-1	TRBD1	14	TRBJ1-2	TGTGCCAGCAGTGCGATTACAGGGGGCGCTGGCTACACCTTC	CASSAITGGAGYTF
.	TRBV29-1	.	12	TRBJ1-6	TGCAGCGTTGACGACGGACTTTCACCCCTCCACTTT	CSVDDGLSPLHF
.	TRBV20-1	.	11	TRBJ2-1	TGCAGTGCTCTTATGACAAATGAGCAGTTCTTC	CSALMTNEQFF
.	TRBV6-9	.	13	TRBJ1-4	TGTGCCAGAGGCCGTTCAACTAATGAAAAACTGTTTTTT	CARGRSTNEKLFF
few	TRBV9	TRBD1	18	TRBJ2-3	TGTGCCAGCAGCGCCCCGACGGGACAGCTATTGCACACAGATACGCAGTATTTT	CASSAPTGQLLHTDTQYF
.	TRBV11-2	TRBD1	16	TRBJ1-1	TGTGCCAGCAGCTGGCCCCAGGGCAGGGGGTACACTGAAGCTTTCTTT	CASSWPQGRGYTEAFF
few	TRBV14	.	18	TRBJ2-1	TGTGCCAGCAGCCAGACCCGGCAGGGGTCTCTTCTTTACGATGAGCAGTTCTTC	CASSQTRQGSLLYDEQFF
few	TRBV5-4	TRBD1	14	TRBJ1-5	TGTGCCAGCAGCATGGACAGGGGAGAAGAGCCCCAGCATTTT	CASSMDRGEEPQHF
.	TRBV20-1	.	13	TRBJ1-5	TGCAGTGCTAGTCCCAGGGGACTTCAGCCCCAGCATTTT	CSASPRGLQPQHF
.	TRBV28	.	16	TRBJ2-5	TGTGCCAGCAGACCCCCGGGGCTCGAGTATCAAGAGACCCAGTACTTC	CASRPPGLEYQETQYF
few	TRBV5-6	.	14	TRBJ1-1	TGTGCCAGCAGGTTTCGCAGGGTGGGGACTGAAGCTTTCTTT	CASRFRRVGTEAFF
few	TRBV4-2	.	13	TRBJ1-2	TGTGCCAGCAGCGGGACACCGCGCCGGGGCTACACCTTC	CASSGTPRRGYTF
.	TRBV20-1	TRBD1	14	TRBJ1-5	TGCAGTGCTAGTGGGGGACAGAGCCGGGCGCCCCAGCATTTT	CSASGGQSRAPQHF
.	TRBV9	TRBD1	15	TRBJ2-3	TGTGCCAGCAGCTTAATGGGACAGGGGTTCGATACGCAGTATTTT	CASSLMGQGFDTQYF
.	TRBV7-9	TRBD1	15	TRBJ1-1	TGTGCCAGCAGCCCGTCCGGGACAGGGGGCCGGGCAGCTTTCTTT	CASSPSGTGGRAAFF
few	TRBV20-1	.	15	TRBJ2-1	TGCAGTGCGAAGTGGTTCGGAGGCTCCTACAATGAGCAGTTCTTC	CSAKWFGGSYNEQFF
.	TRBV12-3/TRBV12-4	.	15	TRBJ1-5	TGTGCCAGCAGCCCCTCAGCTTTACCCAATCAGCCCCAGCATTTT	CASSPSALPNQPQHF
.	TRBV20-1	.	15	TRBJ1-1	TGCAGTGCTAGAGAAAGGGGTTTGTTGGGCACTGAAGCTTTCTTT	CSARERGLLGTEAFF
once	TRBV5-1	.	15	TRBJ2-7	TGCGCCAGTAGCTTGGAGTACGGGACGAACTACGAGCAGTACTTC	CASSLEYGTNYEQYF
.	TRBV3-1	.	15	TRBJ1-2	TGTGCCAGCAGCCAAGACGGGGTGGCTGCTCGGGGCTACACCTTC	CASSQDGVAARGYTF
.	TRBV29-1	.	14	TRBJ2-5	TGCAGCGTGGGCGGGCGTAGCGCCGAGCAGACCCAGTACTTC	CSVGGRSAEQTQYF
.	TRBV7-8	.	17	TRBJ2-3	TGTGCCAGCAGCTTCGGGGGTGGAGCGGATACCACAGATACGCAGTATTTT	CASSFGGGADTTDTQYF
few	TRBV4-1	.	14	TRBJ1-5	TGCGCCAGCAGCGGACCATATAGCAATCAGCCCCAGCATTTT	CASSGPYSNQPQHF
.	TRBV2	.	13	TRBJ2-4	TGTGCCAGCAGTCTAGACCCTGGGGACATTCAGTACTTC	CASSLDPGDIQYF
.	TRBV27	.	12	TRBJ2-1	TGTGCCAGCAGACCGATTAACAATGAGCAGTTCTTC	CASRPINNEQFF
many	TRBV20-1	TRBD1	15	TRBJ2-7	TGCAGTGCTAGGGGTGGGACAGGGTGGTCCTACGAGCAGTACTTC	CSARGGTGWSYEQYF
few	TRBV20-1	.	15	TRBJ2-5	TGCAGTGCTAGAGATATGGGGGGCGGTAAAGAGACCCAGTACTTC	CSARDMGGGKETQYF
few	TRBV29-1	.	12	TRBJ2-7	TGCAGCCATTCGGGGGAGTCTGGCGAGCAGTACTTC	CSHSGESGEQYF
.	TRBV2	TRBD2	15	TRBJ2-1	TGTGCCAGCAGTCGACTAGCGGGGGGTCACAATGAGCAGTTCTTC	CASSRLAGGHNEQFF
few	TRBV2	.	14	TRBJ1-5	TGTGCCAGCAGTCAGGGGCGGGGGATTCAGCCCCAGCATTTT	CASSQGRGIQPQHF
.	TRBV7-9	.	16	TRBJ2-7	TGTGCCAGCAGCTTACTTTCTACAGGAAGCTCCTACGAGCAGTACTTC	CASSLLSTGSSYEQYF
.	TRBV4-3	TRBD2	17	TRBJ2-3	TGCGCCAGCAGCCCCGACCGGAGCGGGGGGTATACAGATACGCAGTATTTT	CASSPDRSGGYTDTQYF
.	TRBV6-2/TRBV6-3	.	17	TRBJ2-1	TGTGCCAGCAGTTACTCGACTACGGCAGTCTCCTACAATGAGCAGTTCTTC	CASSYSTTAVSYNEQFF
.	TRBV2	.	14	TRBJ2-7	TGTGCCAGCAGTGAGTTACCGGGGGCCTACGAGCAGTACTTC	CASSELPGAYEQYF
few	TRBV4-2	TRBD1	16	TRBJ2-7	TGTGCCAGCAGCCAAGAGGTGGGGACAGGGACCCACGAGCAGTACTTC	CASSQEVGTGTHEQYF
.	TRBV6-6	.	14	TRBJ1-1	TGTGCCAGCAGTTACCCCAACGAGGGGACTGAAGCTTTCTTT	CASSYPNEGTEAFF
.	TRBV12-3/TRBV12-4	.	12	TRBJ2-7	TGTGCCAGCCTACGCAGGGTACGCGAGCAGTACTTC	CASLRRVREQYF
.	TRBV6-2/TRBV6-3	TRBD1	16	TRBJ2-1	TGTGCCAGCACTCTCAGAACCCAGGGGGCGCTGGGGGAGCAGTTCTTC	CASTLRTQGALGEQFF
.	TRBV4-2	.	16	TRBJ2-5	TGTGCCAGCAGCCAAGAGCAAGGGGCCGTCTGGGAGACCCAGTACTTC	CASSQEQGAVWETQYF
.	TRBV6-2/TRBV6-3	.	16	TRBJ2-1	TGTGCCAGCAGCCCAAGGGGGGTAAGCTCCTACAATGAGCAGTTCTTC	CASSPRGVSSYNEQFF
.	TRBV27	.	12	TRBJ2-1	TGTGCCAGCAGTTCGTTCAAGAATGAGCAGTTCTTC	CASSSFKNEQFF
.	TRBV20-1	.	15	TRBJ2-5	TGCAGTGCTACCGTGGGCGGGACACCGCAAGAGACCCAGTACTTC	CSATVGGTPQETQYF
.	TRBV7-3	.	15	TRBJ2-3	TGTGCCAGCAGCTTAAGCAGCGGGCGCACAGATACGCAGTATTTT	CASSLSSGRTDTQYF
.	TRBV4-1	.	18	TRBJ2-7	TGCGCCAGCAGCCAAGAATCTCGGGCCAAATCCTTCTCCTACGAGCAGTACTTC	CASSQESRAKSFSYEQYF
few	TRBV5-1	.	17	TRBJ2-1	TGCGCCAGCAGCTCGTCCCGGACTCGTCGAACCTACAATGAGCAGTTCTTC	CASSSSRTRRTYNEQFF